The text below deals with one TCR beta chain. Its target is unknown. This entry comes from a study of T-cell memory formation after mild COVID-19. About the study: TCR clusters showed largely donor specificity. General study results and limits: The study found balanced CD4/CD8 in clones contracting day 15 to 85 and a CD4+ lean in later expanders. Contracting CD8+ clones were enriched in EMRA, CD4+ mainly in CM and EM.

Germline loops: CDR1 ENHRY, CDR2 SYGVKD. This CDR3 spans 13 amino acids. The V and J ends lost 2 bases and 4 bases respectively, with 6 bases between them. TCRdb independently ran MiXCR on the 5' RACE reads; one entry per CDR3 protein. Among about 100,000 distinct CDR3 sequences listed, roughly 10% were seen once. This TCR was sampled from a man aged 18 to 30 who had mild COVID-19 (a few samples of this study predate the infection). Cell type and time point are not known. Specimen: PBMCs or a T cell subset sorted from them (not recorded which). The chain links TRBV10-3 to TRBJ2-1; D is unclear. The CDR3 protein is CAISEPTYNEQFF. The CDR3 DNA reads as TGTGCCATCAGTGAGCCTACTTACAATGAGCAGTTCTTC.